The 14 T cell receptor beta chains below were found in one sample sequenced in a study of beta chain features in type 1 diabetes. TCRB transcripts that were expressed got sequenced, as all of the isolated RNA had been reverse transcribed. TCRdb's table, derived via immunoSEQ multiplex PCR, lists solely in-frame clones and lacks some. The table lists about 620,000 clones, around 16% of them singletons, with around 0.1% in the top ten. Sequencing was performed on naive CD4+ T cells from blood. Receptors were obtained from a man aged 18 to 30 in good health.

This clone was seen a handful of times. This chain uses TRBV7-3 with TRBJ2-3; 7 bases align to TRBD2. Germline CDR1 is SGHTA and CDR2 is FQGTGA. The CDR3 loop spans 17 amino acids. V was pared by 5 bases and J by 2 bases, with 13 bases of the junction left unmatched. The CDR3 loop reads CASSPSSGGRLTDTQYF. The CDR3 bases are TGTGCCAGCAGCCCTTCGTCGGGCGGGAGACTCACAGATACGCAGTATTTT.

This clone was observed many times. In the same sample, other DNA sequences code for this CDR3. V and J are TRBV14 and TRBJ2-1; D remains ambiguous. Germline CDR1 is SGHDN and CDR2 is FVKESK. Trimming took 4 bases from V and 7 from J, leaving 5 bases between them. The CDR3 runs to 11 residues. The CDR3 nucleotides read TGTGCCAGCAGCCTGCGGAATGAGCAGTTCTTC. Protein product: CASSLRNEQFF.

The chain employs TRBV7-2 and TRBJ1-1, with D possibly being TRBD1 (6 bases). Germline V gives CDR1 SGHTA, CDR2 FQGNSA. CDR3 length equals 16 residues. The V gene lost 0 bases and the J gene lost 6 bases, with 17 bases spanning the gap. The CDR3 nucleotides read TGTGCCAGCAGCTTAGCGTACAGGGCTTATAAGGCTGAAGCTTTCTTT. This sequence encodes CASSLAYRAYKAEAFF.

In this sample, this clone turned up a few times. The V and J genes are TRBV4-2 and TRBJ2-1; either TRBD1 or TRBD2 may fit D (5 bases each). Trimming left V 1 base short and J 5 bases short, with 15 bases between. The CDR3 is 16 amino acids. CDR1 LGHNA and CDR2 YNFKEQ come from the germline V gene. The CDR3 sequence is CASSQGPGREHNEQFF. As DNA, the CDR3 is TGTGCCAGCAGCCAAGGACCCGGCAGGGAGCACAATGAGCAGTTCTTC.

A few counts support this clone. The J gene is TRBJ2-7, the V gene TRBV4-1; tentatively, D is TRBD1 (6 bases). Germline V gene sequence: CDR1 MGHRA, CDR2 YSYEKL. Trimming removed 5 bases from V and 2 bases from J, with 16 bases in between. The CDR3 runs 15 residues. The CDR3 DNA follows: TGCGCCAGCAGCTACCGGGACACGTCCCCCTACGAGCAGTACTTC. Its protein product is CASSYRDTSPYEQYF.

The chain is built from TRBV7-9 and TRBJ2-1, with TRBD2 matching 7 bases. Germline V gene lookup returns CDR1 SEHNR and CDR2 FQNEAQ (reference sequence). V lost 8 bases to trimming and J lost 7 bases; unmatched junction nucleotides: 14. This CDR3 contains 15 residues. CDR3 amino acids: CASRSGWREQNEQFF. Written as DNA, the CDR3 is TGTGCCAGCCGGTCAGGGTGGCGGGAGCAGAATGAGCAGTTCTTC.

The CDR3 loop is CAISERGQLTGELFF. Here the CDR3 DNA reads TGTGCCATCAGTGAAAGGGGACAGCTCACCGGGGAGCTGTTTTTT. This chain uses TRBV10-3 with TRBJ2-2; 7 bases are a match to TRBD1. The length of the CDR3 is 15 residues. V was pared by 3 bases and J by 4 bases, with 5 bases of the junction left unmatched. Germline CDR1 ENHRY, CDR2 SYGVKD.

In its sample, this clone was seen a few times. This chain connects TRBV29-1 to TRBJ2-1; D is ambiguous. The CDR3 is made up of 13 amino acids. Trimming took 6 bases from V and 6 from J, leaving 15 bases between them. CDR1 is SQVTM and CDR2 is ANQGSEA in the germline V gene. CDR3 DNA sequence: TGCAGCGTCTCAGGTGGGGTAGGCAATGAGCAGTTCTTC. It encodes CSVSGGVGNEQFF.

This clone turned up a few times. The V call is TRBV2, the J call TRBJ2-7; tentative D call: TRBD1 (6 bases). V lost 5 bases and J 6 bases, leaving 14 bases between the germline ends. Germline lookup yields CDR1 SNHLY and CDR2 FYNNEI. CDR3 size: 13 residues. The CDR3 is CASSQDRTAEQYF. The CDR3 DNA reads as TGTGCCAGCAGTCAAGACAGGACCGCCGAGCAGTACTTC.

This clone was observed a few times. This chain links TRBV2 with TRBJ1-2; no definite D call. This CDR3 region has 13 residues. V lost 7 bases, J lost 2 bases, and 11 bases lay in between. Germline CDR1 and CDR2: SNHLY and FYNNEI. The CDR3 loop reads CASIEISNYGYTF. The CDR3 DNA reads TGTGCCAGCATTGAGATTTCCAACTATGGCTACACCTTC.

The V and J genes are TRBV4-1 and TRBJ2-1, with D maybe TRBD2 (5 bases). The CDR3 runs 18 residues. Trimming took off 3 bases at V and 6 bases at J, with 24 bases between the two ends. The germline CDR1 and CDR2 sequences are MGHRA and YSYEKL. The DNA for the CDR3 is TGCGCCAGCAGCCAGGGATCTACCGGGATTGGCTGGGGCAATGAGCAGTTCTTC. Amino acid sequence: CASSQGSTGIGWGNEQFF.

This clone was seen more than once but under ten times. This chain links TRBV10-3 with TRBJ2-7, with 9 bases matching TRBD1. Germline V gives CDR1 ENHRY, CDR2 SYGVKD. The CDR3 has 14 residues. The V gene end was trimmed by 6 bases and the J gene end by 6 bases; junction bases not matched to a gene: 9. CDR3: CAISNRGLGGEQYF. The CDR3 nucleotides read TGTGCCATCAGCAACAGGGGGCTTGGGGGCGAGCAGTACTTC.

This sequence joins TRBV15 and TRBJ2-5, with D possibly matching TRBD1 (6 bases). The germline V gene encodes CDR1 LNHNV and CDR2 YYDKDF (reference sequence). The V end was cut by 0 bases, the J end by 5 bases, with 16 bases between. This CDR3 has 16 residues. The CDR3 spells CATSRDPQGQGETQYF. The CDR3 DNA reads TGTGCCACCAGCAGAGATCCCCAGGGGCAAGGGGAGACCCAGTACTTC. The full variable domain, rest sourced from reference TRBV15 and TRBJ2-5, is DAMVIQNPRYQVTQFGKPVTLSCSQTLNHNVMYWYQQKSSQAPKLLFHYYDKDFNNEADTPDNFQSRRPNTSFCFLDIRSPGLGDTAMYLCATSRDPQGQGETQYFGPGTRLLVL.

This rearrangement joins TRBV15 to TRBJ2-6, with D unclear. The germline gives CDR1 LNHNV, CDR2 YYDKDF (reference sequence). The CDR3 sequence is 16 residues long. Trimming pared 0 bases from V and 2 bases from J, leaving 8 bases between. DNA for the CDR3: TGTGCCACCAGCAGAGATTCAGTAGCTGGGGCCAACGTCCTGACTTTC. Translation: CATSRDSVAGANVLTF.